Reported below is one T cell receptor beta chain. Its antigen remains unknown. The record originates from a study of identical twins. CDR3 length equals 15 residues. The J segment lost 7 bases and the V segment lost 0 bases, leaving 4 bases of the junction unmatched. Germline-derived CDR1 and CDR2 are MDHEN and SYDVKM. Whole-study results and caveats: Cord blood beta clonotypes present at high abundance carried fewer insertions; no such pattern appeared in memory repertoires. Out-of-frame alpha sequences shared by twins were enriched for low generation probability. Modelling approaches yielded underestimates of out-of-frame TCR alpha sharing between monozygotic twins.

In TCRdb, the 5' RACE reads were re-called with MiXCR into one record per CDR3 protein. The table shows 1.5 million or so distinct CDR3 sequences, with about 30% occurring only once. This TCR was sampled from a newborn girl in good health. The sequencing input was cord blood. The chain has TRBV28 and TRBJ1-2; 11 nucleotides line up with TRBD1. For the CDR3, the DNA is TGTGCCAGCAGTTTATGGGACAGGGGGCGTCCTGGCTACACCTTC. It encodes CASSLWDRGRPGYTF.